Shown below are 26 T cell receptor beta chains from a single sample sequenced in a study of T cells in localized non-small cell lung cancer (dated by TCRdb to the early 2020s). The receptor library was made with the immunoSEQ multiplex PCR assay. TCRdb's version of the immuneACCESS table is confined to in-frame rearrangements and falls short of the full clone set. An unresolved V gene accounts for under half of the shortfall where checked; the remainder is of unknown origin. For this sample the table gives about 5,400 clones, of which 35% to 45% were detected only once. The ten biggest clones cover around 8.2% of the sample. Sequencing was performed on lung tumor tissue, taken before any cancer treatment. The source is a male donor at least 60 years old with stage I squamous cell lung carcinoma.

This rearrangement joins TRBV18 to TRBJ2-2; no clear D. The CDR3 loop spans 12 amino acids. Trimming removed 9 bases at V and 2 bases at J, with 7 bases between. The germline CDR1 and CDR2 sequences are KGHSH and LQKENI. CDR3 bases: TGTGCCAGTTACGCTAACACCGGGGAGCTGTTTTTT. This gives the protein CASYANTGELFF.

V is TRBV28 and J is TRBJ2-1; possible D gene TRBD2, 7 bases. Germline V gene sequence: CDR1 MDHEN, CDR2 SYDVKM. The CDR3 runs 14 residues. V shed 8 bases and J shed 9 bases, with 20 bases lying between them. The CDR3 here is CASQEGGASSEQFF. The CDR3 DNA reads as TGTGCCAGCCAAGAGGGGGGGGCCTCTAGTGAGCAGTTCTTC. Based on the CDR3 plus reference TRBV28 and TRBJ2-1, the full variable domain is DVKVTQSSRYLVKRTGEKVFLECVQDMDHENMFWYRQDPGLGLRLIYFSYDVKMKEKGDIPEGYSVSREKKERFSLILESASTNQTSMYLCASQEGGASSEQFFGPGTRLTVL.

This chain uses TRBV6-8 with TRBJ2-2; no reliable D call. V lost 6 bases and J 6 bases, leaving 23 bases between the germline ends. Germline CDR1 and CDR2: MNHGY and SAAAGT. The CDR3 spans 17 residues. CDR3 sequence reads: CASRSLGTVLSSGELFF. DNA for the CDR3: TGTGCCAGCAGGAGCCTGGGAACAGTGCTTTCCTCCGGGGAGCTGTTTTTT.

The chain joins TRBV16 to TRBJ1-4; the match to TRBD1 covers 11 bases. The CDR3 is 14 amino acids. Germline trimming cut 6 bases from V and 6 bases from J; bases unmatched to any gene: 3. Looked up from germline, CDR1 is KGHSY and CDR2 is FQNENV. CDR3 loop: CASRGQGAYEKLFF. The DNA for the CDR3 is TGTGCCAGCAGAGGACAGGGGGCATATGAAAAACTGTTTTTT. The complete variable domain, with remaining parts taken from reference TRBV16 and TRBJ1-4, reads GEEVAQTPKHLVRGEGQKAKLYCAPIKGHSYVFWYQQVLKNEFKFLISFQNENVFDETGMPKERFSAKCLPNSPCSLEIQATKLEDSAVYFCASRGQGAYEKLFFGSGTQLSVL.

The chain couples TRBV5-1 to TRBJ1-1, with 7 nucleotides matching TRBD1. Looked up from germline, CDR1 is SGHRS and CDR2 is YFSETQ. Trimming took 6 bases from V and 0 from J; bases not matched to a gene: 8. The CDR3 is 15 residues long. The CDR3 protein is CASTSPGTVNTEAFF. CDR3 sequence (DNA): TGCGCCAGCACATCCCCCGGGACAGTGAACACTGAAGCTTTCTTT.

This clone was seen a handful of times. The rearrangement joins TRBV2 to TRBJ2-2; no firm D call. The germline V gene has CDR1 SNHLY and CDR2 FYNNEI. The CDR3 length is 12 residues. Trimming shortened V by 7 bases and J by 8 bases, and 11 bases separated the two germline ends. The CDR3 loop is CASTPEWGELFF. As DNA, the CDR3 is TGTGCCAGCACCCCGGAATGGGGGGAGCTGTTTTTT. Looking up the rest from reference TRBV2 and TRBJ2-2 gives the full variable domain: EPEVTQTPSHQVTQMGQEVILRCVPISNHLYFYWYRQILGQKVEFLVSFYNNEISEKSEIFDDQFSVERPDGSNFTLKIRSTKLEDSAMYFCASTPEWGELFFGEGSRLTVL.

By frequency in the sample, this clone is medium-sized. The chain recombines TRBV6-8 with TRBJ2-6; perhaps TRBD1 as D (6 bases). This CDR3 comprises 16 residues. Germline V gene lookup returns CDR1 MNHGY and CDR2 SAAAGT. V lost 5 bases and J 2 bases, leaving 13 bases between the germline ends. Written as DNA, the CDR3 is TGTGCCAGCAGTACCCGTTCAGGGGCTGGGGCCAACGTCCTGACTTTC. Amino acid sequence: CASSTRSGAGANVLTF.

This rearrangement joins TRBV29-1 to TRBJ1-2, with unresolved D. CDR3 length equals 13 residues. Between the trimmed V and J ends, which lost 3 bases and 5 bases, there was a span of 13 bases. Looked up from germline, CDR1 is SQVTM and CDR2 is ANQGSEA. CDR3: CSVEWTLGYGYTF. CDR3 sequence (DNA): TGCAGCGTTGAGTGGACTCTGGGATATGGCTACACCTTC. The whole variable domain, filled in from reference TRBV29-1 and TRBJ1-2, reads SAVISQKPSRDICQRGTSLTIQCQVDSQVTMMFWYRQQPGQSLTLIATANQGSEATYESGFVIDKFPISRPNLTFSTLTVSNMSPEDSSIYLCSVEWTLGYGYTFGSGTRLTVV.

The V gene is TRBV29-1, the J gene TRBJ1-2; tentatively, D is TRBD1 (6 bases). CDR3 length: 14 residues. The germline V and J ends were trimmed by 4 bases and 2 bases, with 14 bases remaining between them. Germline V CDR1 and CDR2: SQVTM, ANQGSEA. The CDR3 sequence: CSVARDTGNYGYTF. CDR3 in DNA: TGCAGCGTTGCAAGGGACACAGGAAACTATGGCTACACCTTC.

The chain couples TRBV18 to TRBJ1-2; weak D call: TRBD1 (5 bases). Germline loops: CDR1 KGHSH, CDR2 LQKENI. V was cut by 6 bases and J by 2 bases, with 19 bases left in between. The CDR3 is 16 residues long. CDR3 amino acids: CASSLFVGDENYGYTF. The CDR3 DNA reads TGTGCCAGCTCTCTTTTTGTGGGGGACGAAAACTATGGCTACACCTTC.

This clone was picked up a small number of times. V and J are TRBV29-1 and TRBJ2-1, with 11 bases aligning to TRBD2. CDR1 is SQVTM and CDR2 is ANQGSEA in the germline V gene. V lost 7 bases to trimming and J lost 6 bases; unmatched junction nucleotides: 2. The CDR3 loop spans 12 amino acids. CDR3 DNA sequence: TGCAGCGGCGGGACTAGCGGCAATGAGCAGTTCTTC. This sequence encodes CSGGTSGNEQFF.

The chain joins TRBV6-7 to TRBJ2-7, with D uncertain. TRBV6-7 is an open reading frame, and its role is uncertain. The ends were cut back, 7 bases at V and 0 bases at J, with 10 bases in the middle. CDR3 length equals 13 residues. CDR3 in DNA: TGTGCCAGCACCTCCGAGAGCTCCTACGAGCAGTACTTC. It yields the protein CASTSESSYEQYF.

The rearrangement uses TRBV18 and TRBJ2-5; unclear D gene. Per germline, CDR1 KGHSH and CDR2 LQKENI. The V and J ends lost 1 base and 2 bases respectively, with 5 bases between them. The length of the CDR3 is 13 residues. CDR3: CASSPRPQETQYF. CDR3 coding DNA: TGTGCCAGCTCACCACGACCTCAAGAGACCCAGTACTTC.

The chain couples TRBV6-8 to TRBJ2-3; 7 nucleotides match TRBD2. CDR3 length equals 18 residues. Germline lookup yields CDR1 MNHGY and CDR2 SAAAGT. J gave up 5 bases and V 4 bases, and 18 bases lay outside the gene matches. The CDR3, as DNA: TGTGCCAGCAGTTCCTTCCCCCCGGGACTCCCTAGCGGAGATACGCAGTATTTT. This gives the protein CASSSFPPGLPSGDTQYF.

The chain is built from TRBV28 and TRBJ1-1; TRBD1 is a possible D gene (5 bases). Trimming stripped 3 bases from V and 4 bases from J, with 18 bases between. The germline V gene encodes CDR1 MDHEN and CDR2 SYDVKM. This CDR3 spans 16 amino acids. The CDR3 DNA reads TGTGCCAGCAGTTTTGTTCGGGACCCCGCCAGCACTGAAGCTTTCTTT. Its protein is CASSFVRDPASTEAFF.

V is TRBV19 and J is TRBJ2-7, with 7 bases that match TRBD1. Germline V gene lookup returns CDR1 LNHDA and CDR2 SQIVND (reference sequence). Trimming at V came to 4 bases and at J to 0 bases, leaving 9 bases not matched to a gene. CDR3 length equals 16 residues. CDR3 protein: CASSSFTQGSSYEQYF. CDR3 DNA: TGTGCCAGTAGTAGTTTTACACAGGGGAGCTCCTACGAGCAGTACTTC.

A remark on this clone: An end of the junction does not agree with germline; a read error may underlie this. The chain links TRBV6-8 to TRBJ2-5; D is perhaps TRBD2 (6 bases). This CDR3 has 14 residues. Germline values: CDR1 MNHGY, CDR2 SAAAGT. The CDR3 is CAISGGGVQETQYF. CDR3 sequence (DNA): TGTGCCATCAGTGGCGGCGGGGTCCAAGAGACCCAGTACTTC.

The genes are TRBV14 and TRBJ1-1, with unresolved D. V was clipped by 4 bases and J by 11 bases, with 20 bases between them. Germline V gene lookup returns CDR1 SGHDN and CDR2 FVKESK. The CDR3 covers 14 residues. The CDR3 region has the DNA TGTGCCAGCAGCCCGACCTTGGGTAGTTTTCTGGCTTTCTTT. Protein sequence: CASSPTLGSFLAFF.

The CDR3 DNA sequence: TGTGCCAGTAGTATAGATCCTCGACAGGGATACACCGGGGAGCTGTTTTTT. Its translation: CASSIDPRQGYTGELFF. This chain joins TRBV19 and TRBJ2-2, with 7 bases identical to TRBD1. The V segment lost 0 bases and the J segment 3 bases; nucleotides outside the gene matches: 7. Germline V gene sequence: CDR1 LNHDA, CDR2 SQIVND (reference sequence). This CDR3 spans 17 amino acids.

The rearrangement links TRBV6-8 to TRBJ1-5; D is ambiguous. Trimming removed 4 bases at V and 5 bases at J, with 9 bases between. CDR3 length equals 13 residues. Germline V gene sequence: CDR1 MNHGY, CDR2 SAAAGT. The CDR3 protein is CASSLVRDQPQHF. The CDR3 DNA sequence: TGTGCCAGCAGTTTAGTACGGGATCAGCCCCAGCATTTT.

The V gene is TRBV19, the J gene TRBJ2-7; D is uncertain. The germline V gene has CDR1 LNHDA and CDR2 SQIVND (reference sequence). Trimming removed 4 bases at V and 4 bases at J, with 14 bases between. The CDR3 is 14 amino acids. The DNA for the CDR3 is TGTGCCAGTAGTAGGACCTTCGGAGTTTACGAGCAGTACTTC. This translates into CASSRTFGVYEQYF. Drawing the rest from reference TRBV19 and TRBJ2-7, the complete variable domain is DGGITQSPKYLFRKEGQNVTLSCEQNLNHDAMYWYRQDPGQGLRLIYYSQIVNDFQKGDIAEGYSVSREKKESFPLTVTSAQKNPTAFYLCASSRTFGVYEQYFGPGTRLTVT.

The chain links TRBV6-8 to TRBJ1-6; 9 nucleotides match TRBD1. The CDR3 covers 14 residues. The germline V gene encodes CDR1 MNHGY and CDR2 SAAAGT. With V trimmed by 7 bases and J by 6 bases, 4 bases remained unmatched. CDR3 bases: TGTGCCAGCACCTACAGGGGGCTTAATTCACCCCTCCACTTT. Residues: CASTYRGLNSPLHF.

The chain has TRBV14 and TRBJ1-1, with D possibly matching TRBD1 (6 bases). Germline CDR1 SGHDN, CDR2 FVKESK. V was trimmed by 8 bases and J by 10 bases, leaving 14 bases between them. The CDR3 consists of 11 residues. CDR3 protein: CASSQQTGAFF. In DNA form, the CDR3 reads TGTGCCAGCTCACAGCAGACAGGAGCTTTCTTT.

The chain has TRBV9 and TRBJ2-2; D is unclear. Germline CDR1 reads SGDLS; CDR2 reads YYNGEE. V was clipped by 7 bases and J by 2 bases, with 9 bases between them. The CDR3 consists of 13 residues. The CDR3 sequence is CASSTLNTGELFF. CDR3 in DNA: TGTGCCAGCTCGACTCTCAACACCGGGGAGCTGTTTTTT.

This clone appeared a few times. This chain joins TRBV9 and TRBJ2-3; D is perhaps TRBD1 (6 bases). This CDR3 contains 15 residues. The germline V gene has CDR1 SGDLS and CDR2 YYNGEE. Trimming took off 5 bases at V and 0 bases at J, with 13 bases between the two ends. The CDR3 reads CASSSGQTSTDTQYF. The CDR3 DNA sequence: TGTGCCAGCAGTTCAGGACAGACTAGCACAGATACGCAGTATTTT.

The rearrangement uses TRBV30 and TRBJ1-3, with D tentatively TRBD1 (5 bases). The germline V and J ends were trimmed by 1 base and 4 bases, with 5 bases remaining between them. From germline, CDR1 is GTSNPN and CDR2 SVGIG (reference sequence). CDR3 length: 12 amino acids. The CDR3 region has the DNA TGTGCCTGGAGTGGACAGGGAAACACCATATATTTT. Translation: CAWSGQGNTIYF. Full variable domain (rest looked up from reference TRBV30 and TRBJ1-3): SQTIHQWPATLVQPVGSPLSLECTVEGTSNPNLYWYRQAAGRGLQLLFYSVGIGQISSEVPQNLSASRPQDRQFILSSKKLLLSDSGFYLCAWSGQGNTIYFGEGSWLTVV.